The 13 T cell receptor beta chains below come from one sample, sequenced in a study of T cell repertoires in cytomegalovirus infection (dated by TCRdb to the late 2010s). Sequencing instrument: Illumina HiSeq 1500. Using fastp at Q25 and MiXCR, TCRdb reprocessed the public reads and kept productive beta chains. Entries are consolidated by CDR3 protein sequence, retaining the most common genes and DNA. Recorded for this sample are 200,000 to 300,000 distinct CDR3 sequences; roughly 15% of them occurred a single time. The ten largest account for roughly 8.7% of the sample. Sequenced input: PBMCs. The source is a human donor in good health (CMV status not recorded). Some clones in this sample may be carry-over from other donors' samples.

The table lists this clonotype with many counts. The chain couples TRBV19 to TRBJ1-2; possible D gene TRBD1, 5 bases. V gave up 7 bases and J gave up 9 bases, with 18 bases separating them. Germline CDR1 reads LNHDA; CDR2 reads SQIVND (reference sequence). This CDR3 has 13 amino acids. The CDR3 nucleotides read TGTGCCAGTAAGGACATCGGAGCCCCCAGCTACACCTTC. Amino acid sequence: CASKDIGAPSYTF.

Details on this clonotype: Germline and junction disagree at one end, which may indicate a read error. This chain connects TRBV7-8 to TRBJ2-3, with D possibly being TRBD2 (6 bases). The germline V gene has CDR1 SGHVS and CDR2 FQNEAQ. The CDR3 totals 16 residues. The CDR3 loop is CASCLNSGLGTDTQYF. For the CDR3, the DNA is TGTGCCAGCTGCTTAAATAGCGGACTGGGCACAGATACGCAGTATTTT.

CDR3 nucleotide sequence: TGTGCCAGCAGTTACTCTACGGGGGGAGTCAATCAGCCCCAGCATTTT. It yields the protein CASSYSTGGVNQPQHF. V usage is TRBV6-2 or TRBV6-3 and J usage is TRBJ1-5, with a possible D match to TRBD1 (5 bases). Trimming removed 0 bases at V and 3 bases at J, with 12 bases between. The CDR3 contains 16 residues. CDR1 and CDR2 (germline): MNHEY, SVGEGT.

Ten or more counts support this clonotype. The genes are TRBV7-2 and TRBJ1-3; 7 nucleotides agree with TRBD1. The CDR3 sequence is 16 residues long. V shed 4 bases, J shed 6 bases, and the junction held 12 bases outside the gene matches. The germline V gene has CDR1 SGHTA and CDR2 FQGNSA. CDR3: CASSWEGGFSVNTIYF. The CDR3 DNA reads as TGTGCCAGCAGCTGGGAAGGGGGCTTCAGCGTAAACACCATATATTTT.

This clonotype was seen at least ten times. The chain couples TRBV19 to TRBJ2-2, with D possibly TRBD1 on 6 matching bases. With 7 bases removed from V and 8 bases from J, the gap between germline ends came to 14 bases. Germline V gene data show CDR1 as LNHDA and CDR2 as SQIVND (reference sequence). The CDR3 is 13 amino acids. CDR3 protein: CASTAPRGGELFF. In DNA form, the CDR3 reads TGTGCCAGTACCGCCCCCAGGGGTGGGGAGCTGTTTTTT.

This clonotype was counted only a few times. V is TRBV20-1 and J is TRBJ1-1; 7 nucleotides line up with TRBD1. Germline V gene sequence: CDR1 DFQATT, CDR2 SNEGSKA (reference sequence). CDR3 size: 13 residues. V was pared by 1 base and J by 10 bases, with 9 bases of the junction left unmatched. In DNA form, the CDR3 reads TGCAGTGCTAGAGGGGTAGACAGGGTCGGAGCTTTCTTT. This translates into CSARGVDRVGAFF.

This clonotype was found a few times. The CDR3 coding sequence is TGTGCCAGCAGTGGGACAGGGTTCCTCTTTACCCTCCACTTT. This sequence encodes CASSGTGFLFTLHF. The gene calls are TRBV28 and TRBJ1-6; 9 bases map to TRBD1. The CDR3 runs 14 residues. With V trimmed by 5 bases and J by 14 bases, 10 bases remained unmatched. The germline CDR1 and CDR2 sequences are MDHEN and SYDVKM.

This clonotype was seen many times. In DNA, the CDR3 is TGCAGTGCTAGAGCGGCCCCCACAGATACGCAGTATTTT. As protein: CSARAAPTDTQYF. V gene TRBV20-1 combines with J gene TRBJ2-3; D is unresolved. Germline CDR1 and CDR2: DFQATT and SNEGSKA (reference sequence). The CDR3 contains 13 residues. Trimming shortened V by 1 base and J by 2 bases, and 7 bases separated the two germline ends.

This clonotype was recorded many times. The chain employs TRBV7-2 and TRBJ2-2; no reliable D call. The CDR3 spans 12 residues. Germline CDR1 SGHTA, CDR2 FQGNSA. The V end was cut by 2 bases, the J end by 7 bases, with 5 bases between. The CDR3 is CASSLRHGELFF. CDR3 nucleotides: TGTGCCAGCAGCTTAAGGCACGGGGAGCTGTTTTTT.

The gene calls are TRBV6-5 and TRBJ1-5; maybe TRBD1 (5 bases). V was cut by 2 bases and J by 2 bases, with 10 bases left in between. Germline CDR1 MNHEY, CDR2 SVGAGI. The CDR3 is made up of 15 amino acids. CDR3 sequence: CASSYQGGGNQPQHF. In DNA form, the CDR3 reads TGTGCCAGCAGTTACCAGGGCGGTGGCAATCAGCCCCAGCATTTT.

Only a few counts were recorded for this clonotype. The chain combines TRBV9 with TRBJ1-2; possibly TRBD1 for D (5 bases). This CDR3 region has 14 residues. The germline V and J ends were trimmed by 4 bases and 3 bases, with 13 bases remaining between them. Germline CDR1 SGDLS, CDR2 YYNGEE. CDR3 protein: CASSPFEGYYGYTF. CDR3 nucleotide sequence: TGTGCCAGCAGCCCCTTTGAGGGGTACTATGGCTACACCTTC.

This clonotype was recorded at least ten times. The chain recombines TRBV7-2 with TRBJ1-5, with D perhaps TRBD1 (6 bases). CDR3 size: 19 residues. Trimming removed 2 bases from V and 0 bases from J, with 20 bases in between. CDR1 is SGHTA, CDR2 FQGNSA, per germline. CDR3 bases: TGTGCCAGCAGCTTATTGGGTCGGGGGCTTACAGGTAGCAATCAGCCCCAGCATTTT. Amino acids: CASSLLGRGLTGSNQPQHF.

This rearrangement joins TRBV12-3 or TRBV12-4 to TRBJ1-1, with 10 bases matching TRBD1. The CDR3 is 14 residues long. The V gene end was trimmed by 3 bases and the J gene end by 4 bases; junction bases not matched to a gene: 2. CDR3 in DNA: TGTGCCAGCAGTTTCGGACAGGGGGTCACTGAAGCTTTCTTT. Amino acids: CASSFGQGVTEAFF.